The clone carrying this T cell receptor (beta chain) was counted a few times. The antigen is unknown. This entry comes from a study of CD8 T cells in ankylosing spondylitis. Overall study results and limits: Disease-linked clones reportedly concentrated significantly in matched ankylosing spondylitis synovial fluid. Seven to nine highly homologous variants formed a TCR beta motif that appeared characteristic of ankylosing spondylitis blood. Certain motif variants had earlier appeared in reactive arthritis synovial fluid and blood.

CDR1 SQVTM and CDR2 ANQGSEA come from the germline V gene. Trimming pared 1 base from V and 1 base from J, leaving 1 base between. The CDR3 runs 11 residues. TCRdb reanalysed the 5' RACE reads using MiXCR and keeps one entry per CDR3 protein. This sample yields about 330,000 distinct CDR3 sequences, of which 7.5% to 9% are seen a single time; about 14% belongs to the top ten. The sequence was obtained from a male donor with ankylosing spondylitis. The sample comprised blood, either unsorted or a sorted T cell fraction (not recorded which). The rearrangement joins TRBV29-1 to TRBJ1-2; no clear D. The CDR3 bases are TGCAGCGTTGAAGTTAACTATGGCTACACCTTC. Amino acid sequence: CSVEVNYGYTF.